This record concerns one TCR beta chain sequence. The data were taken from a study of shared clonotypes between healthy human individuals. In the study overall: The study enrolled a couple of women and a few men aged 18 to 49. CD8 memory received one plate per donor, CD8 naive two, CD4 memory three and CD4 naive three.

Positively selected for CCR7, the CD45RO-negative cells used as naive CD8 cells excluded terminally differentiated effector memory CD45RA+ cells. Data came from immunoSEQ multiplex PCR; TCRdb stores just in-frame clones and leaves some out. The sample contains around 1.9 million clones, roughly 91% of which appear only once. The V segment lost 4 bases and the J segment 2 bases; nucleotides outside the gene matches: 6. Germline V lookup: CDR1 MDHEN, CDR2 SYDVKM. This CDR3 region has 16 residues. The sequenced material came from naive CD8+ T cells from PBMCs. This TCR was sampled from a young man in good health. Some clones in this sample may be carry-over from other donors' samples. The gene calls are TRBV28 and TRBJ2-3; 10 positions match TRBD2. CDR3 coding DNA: TGTGCCAGCAGTTCGGGACTAGCGCCCCCCACAGATACGCAGTATTTT. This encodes CASSSGLAPPTDTQYF.